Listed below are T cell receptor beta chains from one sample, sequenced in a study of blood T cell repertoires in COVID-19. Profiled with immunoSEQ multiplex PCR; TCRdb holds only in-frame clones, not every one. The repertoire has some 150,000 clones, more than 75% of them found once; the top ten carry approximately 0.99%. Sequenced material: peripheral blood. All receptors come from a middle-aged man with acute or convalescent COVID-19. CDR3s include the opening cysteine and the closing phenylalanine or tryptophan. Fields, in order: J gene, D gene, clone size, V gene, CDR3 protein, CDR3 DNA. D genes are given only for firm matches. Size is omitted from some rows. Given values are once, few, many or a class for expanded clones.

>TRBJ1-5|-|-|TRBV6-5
CASSYASQPQHF
TGTGCCAGCAGTTACGCGAGTCAGCCCCAGCATTTT
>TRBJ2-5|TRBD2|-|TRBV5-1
CASSPGLAGGPLWETQYF
TGCGCCAGCAGCCCCGGACTAGCGGGGGGCCCCTTATGGGAGACCCAGTACTTC
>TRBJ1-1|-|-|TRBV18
CASSPLRGGTEAFF
TGTGCCAGCTCACCACTGAGGGGGGGGACTGAAGCTTTCTTT
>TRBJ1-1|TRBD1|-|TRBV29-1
CSGGTGQGAFF
TGCAGCGGAGGGACAGGCCAGGGGGCTTTCTTT
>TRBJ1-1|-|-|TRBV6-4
CASSQTGNTEAFF
TGTGCCAGCAGCCAGACAGGGAACACTGAAGCTTTCTTT
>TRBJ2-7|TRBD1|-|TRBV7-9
CASSTTGLIYEQYF
TGTGCCAGCAGCACGACAGGGCTAATCTACGAGCAGTACTTC
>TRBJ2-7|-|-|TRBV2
CASSRTPYEQYF
TGTGCCAGCAGTCGGACTCCTTACGAGCAGTACTTC
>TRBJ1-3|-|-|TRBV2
CASSGEPDSGNTIYF
TGTGCCAGCAGTGGGGAGCCCGACTCTGGAAACACCATATATTTT
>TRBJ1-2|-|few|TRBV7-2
CASSSSGPVYGYTF
TGTGCCAGCAGCTCTTCAGGGCCGGTCTATGGCTACACCTTC
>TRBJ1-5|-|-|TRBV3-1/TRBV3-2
CASSQQGNQPQHF
TGTGCCAGCAGCCAACAGGGGAATCAGCCCCAGCATTTT
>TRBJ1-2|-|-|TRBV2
CASRRSQGIEGYTF
TGTGCCAGCAGGAGATCACAGGGAATCGAAGGCTACACCTTC
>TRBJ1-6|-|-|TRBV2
CASTVSPQNSPLHF
TGTGCCAGCACCGTGAGTCCGCAAAATTCACCCCTCCACTTT
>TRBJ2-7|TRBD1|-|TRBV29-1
CSGVTGGYEQYF
TGCAGCGGGGTGACAGGGGGCTACGAGCAGTACTTC
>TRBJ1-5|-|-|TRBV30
CAWSEGTGQPQHF
TGTGCCTGGTCGGAGGGCACTGGTCAGCCCCAGCATTTT
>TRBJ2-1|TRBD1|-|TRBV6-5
CANGQGWDEQFF
TGTGCCAACGGACAGGGCTGGGATGAGCAGTTCTTC
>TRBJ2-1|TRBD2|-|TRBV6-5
CASSYSLAAFYNEQFF
TGTGCCAGCAGTTACTCCCTAGCGGCGTTCTACAATGAGCAGTTCTTC
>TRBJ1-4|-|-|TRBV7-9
CASSLDLHPGEKLFF
TGTGCCAGCAGCTTAGATCTGCACCCCGGGGAAAAACTGTTTTTT
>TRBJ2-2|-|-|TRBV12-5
CASGIGGGELFF
TGTGCTAGTGGGATCGGCGGCGGGGAGCTGTTTTTT